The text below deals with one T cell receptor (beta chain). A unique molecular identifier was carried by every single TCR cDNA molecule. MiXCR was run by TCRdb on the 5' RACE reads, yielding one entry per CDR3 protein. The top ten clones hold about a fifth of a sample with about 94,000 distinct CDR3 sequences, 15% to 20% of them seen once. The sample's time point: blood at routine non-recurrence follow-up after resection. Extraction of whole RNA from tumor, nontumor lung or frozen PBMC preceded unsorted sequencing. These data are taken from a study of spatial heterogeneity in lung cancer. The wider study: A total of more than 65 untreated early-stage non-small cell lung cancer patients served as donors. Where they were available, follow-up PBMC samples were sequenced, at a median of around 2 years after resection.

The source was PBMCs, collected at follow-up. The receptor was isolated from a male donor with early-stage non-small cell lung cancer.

The CDR3 region has the DNA TGTGCCAGCAGCGGCGGGGAGGGACTCGAGGGAGACACTGAAGCTTTCTTT. Its protein product is CASSGGEGLEGDTEAFF. J is TRBJ1-1 and V is TRBV11-2; a possible D gene is TRBD1 (5 bases). The V end was cut by 5 bases, the J end by 3 bases, with 22 bases between. Germline CDR1 SGHAT, CDR2 FQNNGV. The CDR3 has 17 residues.